This T cell receptor beta chain was sequenced during a study of blood T cell repertoires in COVID-19. Study background: The samples span acute and convalescent COVID-19 from the United States, Italy and Spain. The analysed material was cDNA or gDNA that came from T cells, B-cell-depleted T cells, or PBMCs.

The V gene's germline CDR1 is WNHNN and CDR2 SYGVQD (reference sequence). Deletions cut 6 bases from V and 5 bases from J, with 10 bases between. This CDR3 region has 13 residues. TCRdb's copy holds only in-frame clones and misses some; the assay was immunoSEQ multiplex PCR. This sample has over 250,000 clones, with roughly 90% found just once. Everyone who took part was about 18 to 90 years old, and they came from roughly 25 US areas. For recovered donors of Cohort 3, there were two negative PCRs, clearance, or symptom resolution. The chain is built from TRBV10-1 and TRBJ2-2, with D perhaps matching TRBD2 (5 bases). The receptor was isolated from a woman aged 60-75 years who had recovered from COVID-19. The specimen sequenced was PBMCs or T cells enriched from blood (not recorded which). The CDR3 spells CASSRGATGELFF. The CDR3 DNA follows: TGCGCCAGCAGCCGGGGTGCAACCGGGGAGCTGTTTTTT.